This record looks at one TCR beta chain sequence and its context. No antigen is known for it. Produced via immunoSEQ multiplex PCR; TCRdb's table is partial and in-frame only. The table lists 300 or so clones, approximately 80% of them singletons, with over 8% in the top ten. The data stem from a study of primary melanoma T cells and metastatic recurrence. Study overall: Samples were primary melanomas of stage T2 to T4. Whole-study results and caveats: Reportedly, T-cell fraction predicted progression-free survival beyond thickness, ulceration, mitoses, age. The authors suggested a successful antitumor T-cell response can exist in primary melanoma.

Germline CDR1 and CDR2: SGHRS and YFSETQ. With V trimmed by 3 bases and J by 2 bases, 6 bases remained unmatched. The CDR3 has 15 amino acids. The sequenced sample consisted of melanoma tumor tissue. The V gene is TRBV5-1, the J gene TRBJ1-2, with TRBD1 matching over 8 bases. The receptor's source is a human donor with melanoma. CDR3 nucleotide sequence: TGCGCCAGCAGCTCGGACAGGGACCTCAACTATGGCTACACCTTC. As protein: CASSSDRDLNYGYTF.